Detailed here is one TCR beta chain. This clone's antigen is unknown. No base quality information exists; no much larger clone differs at one position. The record originates from a study of OX40 agonist ivuxolimab in advanced cancers. Notes on the research overall: The costimulatory receptor OX40 (CD134) was targeted by ivuxolimab, a fully human IgG2 agonistic monoclonal antibody. Intravenous ivuxolimab was administered to patients every 2 weeks at six dose levels: 0.01, 0.1, 0.3, 1.5, 3 and 10 mg/kg. Of the roughly 52 dose-escalation patients, hepatocellular carcinoma was present in about 20, melanoma in some 15, renal cell carcinoma in 9 and head and neck cancer in 9. The dose-escalation cohort was about 83% male with a mean age of 60 years, ranging from roughly 20 to 80. Patients were allowed to have had prior anti-PD-1, anti-PD-L1 or anti-CTLA-4 therapy, and 40% of the dose-escalation patients had previously received checkpoint inhibitors. Partial responses were achieved by three dose-escalation patients, of whom one had hepatocellular carcinoma and two had cutaneous melanoma. Peripheral TCRbeta sequencing was intended to test whether TCR sequence diversity was altered and clonal T-cell expansion was caused by ivuxolimab. The paper covers the monotherapy dose-escalation part of the phase I ivuxolimab trial, which included N ≈ 57 patients.

Genomic DNA was extracted from sorted cells for sequencing of the TCRbeta CDR3 region. The immunoSEQ Assay was used to sequence the TCRbeta CDR3 regions. TCRdb provides this immuneACCESS table in a form limited to in-frame rearrangements. Some clones are lacking; in checked studies, under half of them reflect an unresolved V gene, and why the rest are absent is not known. For this sample the table gives about 12,000 clones, of which nearly 80% were detected only once. Together, the top ten hold 25% to 30% of the sample. The CDR3 starts with the cysteine, ends with the phenylalanine, and has 16 residues. Just the 48-base CDR3 DNA is kept, in frame starting at base 1. V trim: 5 bases; J trim: 4 bases; unmatched bases: 12. Per the germline V gene (reference sequence), MNHEY is the CDR1 and SMNVEV is the CDR2. Study-wide conclusions, independent of this receptor: At doses from 0.1 to 3.0 mg/kg, clonal expansion was seen in both CD4+ and CD8+ blood T cells between baseline and week 6. In partial responders in the 0.1-3.0 mg/kg groups, normalized peripheral clonal expansion was found to be among the lowest, especially among CD8+ T cells. Which antigens the clonally expanded peripheral T cells were specific for was not determined. Low levels of normalized T-cell clonal expansion were also seen in some nonresponding patients. After ivuxolimab, more expanded clones were found on average in CD8+ T cells than in CD4+ T cells.

The trial excluded patients who had a history of autoimmune disease or were on systemic immunosuppression. Peripheral blood for TCR sequencing was drawn from every dose cohort at baseline, at cycle 4 day 1 and at cycle 7 day 1. The samples were drawn from a first-in-human, open-label, multicenter phase I dose-escalation trial of ivuxolimab. Adults with locally advanced or metastatic head and neck squamous cell, hepatocellular, melanoma or renal cell carcinoma were enrolled in the trial. Before TCR sequencing, CD4+ and CD8+ T cells were separately sorted from peripheral blood. The source is an adult with an advanced solid tumor such as melanoma, head and neck, liver or kidney cancer. The V gene is TRBV27 and the J gene is TRBJ1-1; TRBD1 matches 8 bases in the middle. The sequences come from CD4+ or CD8+ T cells sorted from blood, collected in a trial of the OX40 agonist ivuxolimab. The CDR3 protein is CASSVGQGARGTEAFF. The nucleotide sequence is given as TGTGCCAGCAGTGTCGGGCAGGGGGCCCGGGGCACTGAAGCTTTCTTT.